This note documents a single T cell receptor beta chain sequence. Antigen specificity is unknown. The entry originates in a study of cytomegalovirus exposure and HLA in healthy donors. Study context: An earlier analysis found 110 million or so unique TCR beta sequences from 150 million to 200 million T cells. Whole-study findings and limits: TRBV6-2, TRBV6-3 and some other V segments were unresolvable in 87-base-pair reads.

The PCR used 60 Vbeta and 13 Jbeta primers. The table came from immunoSEQ multiplex PCR; TCRdb's copy has only in-frame clones and leaves some out. The table has about 250,000 clones, about 75% seen once; the top ten hold approximately 2.1%. This CDR3 has 15 residues. Germline V CDR1 and CDR2: SGHTA, FQGNSA. V shed 4 bases and J 5 bases; nucleotides not matched to a gene: 7. At collection, donors were nominally healthy, but unrecorded immune exposures were probable. The V call is TRBV7-2, the J call TRBJ2-5; 10 bases fit TRBD1. The source is a female donor in good health and CMV-seronegative. The sequenced material came from PBMCs. The CDR3 nucleotides read TGTGCCAGCAGCTACGGGACAGGGGTGCGGGAGACCCAGTACTTC. As protein: CASSYGTGVRETQYF.